This T cell receptor beta chain was documented in a study of pediatric ulcerative colitis. CDR3 length: 13 amino acids. Germline CDR1 and CDR2: SGHAT and FQNNGV. V was pared by 5 bases and J by 9 bases, with 14 bases between. Rectal tissue came from one to two pinch biopsies taken at colonoscopy. Sequencing was performed with immunoSEQ multiplex PCR; in TCRdb, only in-frame clones are kept and a portion is missing. The profile shows tens of thousands of clones, roughly 70% of them singletons. Sequencing was performed on gut tissue. This TCR was sampled from a boy aged 10-17 years with severe ulcerative colitis. The chain carries TRBV11-2 and TRBJ2-1; D is possibly TRBD1 or TRBD2 (5 bases each). The CDR3 loop reads CASSEPPGREQFF. DNA of the CDR3: TGTGCCAGCAGCGAACCACCGGGGCGTGAGCAGTTCTTC.